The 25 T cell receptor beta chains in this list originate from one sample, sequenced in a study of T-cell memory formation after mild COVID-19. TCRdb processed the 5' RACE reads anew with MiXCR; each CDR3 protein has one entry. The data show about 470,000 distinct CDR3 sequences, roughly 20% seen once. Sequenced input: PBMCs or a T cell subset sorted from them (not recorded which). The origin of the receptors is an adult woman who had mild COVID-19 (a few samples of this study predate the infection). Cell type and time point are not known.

The DNA for the CDR3 is TGTGCCAGCAGCTACTTCGAAGTCGAGAGCCAAGAGACCCAGTACTTC. Amino acids: CASSYFEVESQETQYF. The chain has TRBV5-4 and TRBJ2-5; D is unclear. CDR3 size: 16 residues. Trimming removed 3 bases at V and 1 base at J, with 16 bases between. In germline, CDR1 is SGHNT, CDR2 YYREEE (reference sequence). Drawing the rest from reference TRBV5-4 and TRBJ2-5, the complete variable domain is ETGVTQSPTHLIKTRGQQVTLRCSSQSGHNTVSWYQQALGQGPQFIFQYYREEENGRGNFPPRFSGLQFPNYSSELNVNALELDDSALYLCASSYFEVESQETQYFGPGTRLLVL.

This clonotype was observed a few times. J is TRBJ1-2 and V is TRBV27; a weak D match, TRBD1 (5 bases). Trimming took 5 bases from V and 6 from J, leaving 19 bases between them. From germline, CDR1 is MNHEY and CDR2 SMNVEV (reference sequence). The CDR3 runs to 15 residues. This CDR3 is CASSPQTVRINGYTF. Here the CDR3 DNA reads TGTGCCAGCAGTCCTCAGACAGTGAGAATAAATGGCTACACCTTC.

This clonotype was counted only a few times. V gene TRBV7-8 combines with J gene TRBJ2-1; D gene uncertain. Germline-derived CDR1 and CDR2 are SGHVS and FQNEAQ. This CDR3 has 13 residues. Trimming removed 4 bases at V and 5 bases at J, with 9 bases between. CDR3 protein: CASSSGPDNEQFF. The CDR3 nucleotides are TGTGCCAGCAGCTCCGGACCGGACAATGAGCAGTTCTTC.

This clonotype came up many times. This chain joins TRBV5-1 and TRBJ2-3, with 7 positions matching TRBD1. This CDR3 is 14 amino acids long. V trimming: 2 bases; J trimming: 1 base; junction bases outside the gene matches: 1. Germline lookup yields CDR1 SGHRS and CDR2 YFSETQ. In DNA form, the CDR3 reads TGCGCCAGCAGCTTCACAGGGGGCACAGATACGCAGTATTTT. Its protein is CASSFTGGTDTQYF. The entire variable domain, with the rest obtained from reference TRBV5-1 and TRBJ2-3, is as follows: KAGVTQTPRYLIKTRGQQVTLSCSPISGHRSVSWYQQTPGQGLQFLFEYFSETQRNKGNFPGRFSGRQFSNSRSEMNVSTLELGDSALYLCASSFTGGTDTQYFGPGTRLTVL.

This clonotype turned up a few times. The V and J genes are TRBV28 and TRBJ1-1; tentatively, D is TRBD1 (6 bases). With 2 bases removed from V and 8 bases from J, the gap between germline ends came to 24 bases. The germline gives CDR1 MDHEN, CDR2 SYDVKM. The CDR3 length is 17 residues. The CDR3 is CASSLRARGAAQSEAFF. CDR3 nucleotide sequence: TGTGCCAGCAGTTTAAGAGCGCGGGGGGCAGCTCAGTCCGAAGCTTTCTTT.

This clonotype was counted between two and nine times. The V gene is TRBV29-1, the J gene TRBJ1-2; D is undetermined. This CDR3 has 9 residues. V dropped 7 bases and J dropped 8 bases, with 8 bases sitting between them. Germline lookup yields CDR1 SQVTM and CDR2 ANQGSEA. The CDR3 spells CSESGGYTF. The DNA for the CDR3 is TGCAGCGAGAGTGGGGGCTACACCTTC.

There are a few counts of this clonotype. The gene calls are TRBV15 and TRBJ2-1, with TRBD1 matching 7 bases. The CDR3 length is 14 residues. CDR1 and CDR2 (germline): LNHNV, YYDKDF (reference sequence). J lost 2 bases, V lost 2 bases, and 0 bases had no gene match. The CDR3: CATSRTGAYNEQFF. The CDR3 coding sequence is TGTGCCACCAGCAGAACAGGGGCCTACAATGAGCAGTTCTTC.

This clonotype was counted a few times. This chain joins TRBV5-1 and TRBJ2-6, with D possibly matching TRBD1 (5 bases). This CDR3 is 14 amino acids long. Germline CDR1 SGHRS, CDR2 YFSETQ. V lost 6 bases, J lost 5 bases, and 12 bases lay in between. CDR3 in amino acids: CASTALDRANVLTF. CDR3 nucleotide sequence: TGCGCCAGCACTGCCCTGGACAGGGCCAACGTCCTGACTTTC.

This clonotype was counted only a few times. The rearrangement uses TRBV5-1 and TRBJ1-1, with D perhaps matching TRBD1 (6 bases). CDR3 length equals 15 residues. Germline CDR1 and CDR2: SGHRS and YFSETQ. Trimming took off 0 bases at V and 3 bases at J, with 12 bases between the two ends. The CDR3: CASSLGGTSDTEAFF. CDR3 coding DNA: TGCGCCAGCAGCTTGGGTGGGACATCAGACACTGAAGCTTTCTTT.

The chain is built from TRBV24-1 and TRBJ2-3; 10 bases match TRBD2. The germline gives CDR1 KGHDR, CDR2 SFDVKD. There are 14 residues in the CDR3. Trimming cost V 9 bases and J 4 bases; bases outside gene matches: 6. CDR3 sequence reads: CATASGSESDTQYF. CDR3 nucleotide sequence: TGTGCCACCGCTAGCGGGAGCGAATCAGATACGCAGTATTTT.

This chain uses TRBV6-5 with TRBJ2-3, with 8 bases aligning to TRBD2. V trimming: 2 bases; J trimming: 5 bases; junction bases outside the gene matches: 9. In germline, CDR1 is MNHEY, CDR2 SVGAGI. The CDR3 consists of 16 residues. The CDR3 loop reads CASSYGSGTPEDTQYF. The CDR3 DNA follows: TGTGCCAGCAGTTACGGTAGCGGGACCCCCGAAGATACGCAGTATTTT.

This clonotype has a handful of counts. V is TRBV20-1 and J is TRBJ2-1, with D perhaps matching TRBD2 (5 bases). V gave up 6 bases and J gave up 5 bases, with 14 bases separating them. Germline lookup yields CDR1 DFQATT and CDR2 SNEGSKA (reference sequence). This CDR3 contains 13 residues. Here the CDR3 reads CSARVGVDNEQFF. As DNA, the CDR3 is TGCAGTGCGAGGGTGGGAGTGGACAATGAGCAGTTCTTC.

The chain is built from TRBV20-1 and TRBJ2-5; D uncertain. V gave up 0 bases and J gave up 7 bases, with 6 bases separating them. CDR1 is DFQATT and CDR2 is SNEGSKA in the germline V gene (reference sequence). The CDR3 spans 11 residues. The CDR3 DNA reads TGCAGTGCTAGAGATGTCCCGACCCAGTACTTC. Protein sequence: CSARDVPTQYF.

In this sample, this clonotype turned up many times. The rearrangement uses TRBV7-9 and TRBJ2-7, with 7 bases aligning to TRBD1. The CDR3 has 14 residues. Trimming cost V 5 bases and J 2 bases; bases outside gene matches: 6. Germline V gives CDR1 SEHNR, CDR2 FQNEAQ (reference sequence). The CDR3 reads CASSLRDRTYEQYF. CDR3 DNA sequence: TGTGCCAGCAGCCTCCGGGACAGAACCTACGAGCAGTACTTC.

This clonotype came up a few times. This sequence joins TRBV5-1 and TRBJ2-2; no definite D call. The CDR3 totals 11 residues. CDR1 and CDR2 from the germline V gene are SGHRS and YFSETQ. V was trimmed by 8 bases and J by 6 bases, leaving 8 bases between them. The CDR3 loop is CARFRAGELFF. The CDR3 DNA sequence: TGCGCCAGATTTAGGGCCGGGGAGCTGTTTTTT.

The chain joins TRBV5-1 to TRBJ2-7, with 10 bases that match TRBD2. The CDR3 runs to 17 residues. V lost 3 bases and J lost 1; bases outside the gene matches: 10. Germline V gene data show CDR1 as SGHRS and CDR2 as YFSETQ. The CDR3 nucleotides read TGCGCCAGCAGCTCTACAACTAGCGGGATGTCGTCCTACGAGCAGTACTTC. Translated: CASSSTTSGMSSYEQYF.

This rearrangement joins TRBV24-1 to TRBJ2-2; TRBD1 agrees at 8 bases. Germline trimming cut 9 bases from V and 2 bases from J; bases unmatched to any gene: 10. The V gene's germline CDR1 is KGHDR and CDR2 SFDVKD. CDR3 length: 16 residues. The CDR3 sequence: CATGGQANFNTGELFF. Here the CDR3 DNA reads TGTGCCACCGGGGGACAGGCGAATTTTAACACCGGGGAGCTGTTTTTT.

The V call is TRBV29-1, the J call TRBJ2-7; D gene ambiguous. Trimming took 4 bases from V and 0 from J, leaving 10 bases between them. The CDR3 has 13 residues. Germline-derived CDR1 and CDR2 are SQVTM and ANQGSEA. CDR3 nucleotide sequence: TGCAGCGTTGGGCTCACAAACTCCTACGAGCAGTACTTC. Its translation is CSVGLTNSYEQYF.

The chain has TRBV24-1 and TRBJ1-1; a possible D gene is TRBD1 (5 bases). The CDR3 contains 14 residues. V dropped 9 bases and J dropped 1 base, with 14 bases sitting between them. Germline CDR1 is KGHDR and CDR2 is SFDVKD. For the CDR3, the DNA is TGTGCCACCCGGTCGGGAGGGGAGAACACTGAAGCTTTCTTT. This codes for CATRSGGENTEAFF.

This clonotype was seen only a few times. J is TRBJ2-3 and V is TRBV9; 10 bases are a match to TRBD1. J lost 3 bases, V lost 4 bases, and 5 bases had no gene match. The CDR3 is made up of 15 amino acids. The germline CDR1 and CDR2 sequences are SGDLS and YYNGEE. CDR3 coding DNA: TGTGCCAGCAGCCCCGGGACAGGGGAAACAGATACGCAGTATTTT. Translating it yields CASSPGTGETDTQYF.

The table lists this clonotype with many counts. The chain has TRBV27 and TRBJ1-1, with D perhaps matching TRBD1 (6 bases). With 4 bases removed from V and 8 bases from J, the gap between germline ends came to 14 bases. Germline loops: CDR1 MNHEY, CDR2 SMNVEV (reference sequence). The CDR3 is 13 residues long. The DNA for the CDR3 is TGTGCCAGCAGTTCCCCCGACAGGAAGGAAGCTTTCTTT. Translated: CASSSPDRKEAFF.

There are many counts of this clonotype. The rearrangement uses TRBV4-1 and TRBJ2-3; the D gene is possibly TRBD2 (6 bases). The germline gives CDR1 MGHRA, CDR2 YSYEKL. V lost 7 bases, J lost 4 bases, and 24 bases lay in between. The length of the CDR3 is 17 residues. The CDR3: CASTTLGGPRGSDTQYF. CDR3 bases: TGCGCCAGCACCACCCTCGGGGGACCCCGGGGATCAGATACGCAGTATTTT.

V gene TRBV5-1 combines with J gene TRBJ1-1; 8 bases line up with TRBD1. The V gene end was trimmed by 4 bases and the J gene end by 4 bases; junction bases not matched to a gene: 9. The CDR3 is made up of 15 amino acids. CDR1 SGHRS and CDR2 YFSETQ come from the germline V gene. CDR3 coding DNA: TGCGCCAGCAGCCGCCAGACAGGGGTAATCACTGAAGCTTTCTTT. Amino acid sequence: CASSRQTGVITEAFF.

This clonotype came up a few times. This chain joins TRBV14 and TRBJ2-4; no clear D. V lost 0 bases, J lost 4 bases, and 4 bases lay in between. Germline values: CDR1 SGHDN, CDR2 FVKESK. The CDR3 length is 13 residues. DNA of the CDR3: TGTGCCAGCAGCCAAGATCGGAAAAACATTCAGTACTTC. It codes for CASSQDRKNIQYF.

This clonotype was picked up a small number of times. Here the CDR3 DNA reads TGTGCCAGCAGCCCCCCCACAGGCAAGGGGACCTACGAGCAGTACTTC. This codes for CASSPPTGKGTYEQYF. The chain employs TRBV12-3 or TRBV12-4 and TRBJ2-7, with D maybe TRBD1 (5 bases). V lost 6 bases to trimming and J lost 2 bases, with 20 bases between them. The CDR3 covers 16 residues.